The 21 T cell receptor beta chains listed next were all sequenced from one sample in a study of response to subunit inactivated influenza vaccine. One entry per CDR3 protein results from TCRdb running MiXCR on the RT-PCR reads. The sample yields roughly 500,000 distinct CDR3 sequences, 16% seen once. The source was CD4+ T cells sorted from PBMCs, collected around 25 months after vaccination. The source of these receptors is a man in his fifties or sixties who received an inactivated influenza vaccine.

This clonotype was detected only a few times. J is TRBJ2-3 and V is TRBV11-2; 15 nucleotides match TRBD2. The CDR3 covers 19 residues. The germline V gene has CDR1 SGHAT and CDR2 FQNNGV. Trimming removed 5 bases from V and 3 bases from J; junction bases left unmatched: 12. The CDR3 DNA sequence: TGTGCCAGCAGCCCCCCTCCCGGACTAGCGGGAGGGTTAACAGATACGCAGTATTTT. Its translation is CASSPPPGLAGGLTDTQYF.

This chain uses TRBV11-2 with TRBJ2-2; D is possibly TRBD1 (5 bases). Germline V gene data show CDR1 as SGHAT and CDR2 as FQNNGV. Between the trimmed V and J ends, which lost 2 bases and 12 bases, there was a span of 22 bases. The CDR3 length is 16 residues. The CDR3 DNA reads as TGTGCCAGCAGCTTATCAAGGGGCAGGACGGGCGCGAAGCTGTTTTTT. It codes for CASSLSRGRTGAKLFF.

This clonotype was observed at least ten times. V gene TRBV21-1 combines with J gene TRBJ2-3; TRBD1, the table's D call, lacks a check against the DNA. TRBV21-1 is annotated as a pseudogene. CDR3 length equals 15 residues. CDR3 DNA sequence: TGTGCCAGCCGTTGGTGGGGGGGACCCACAGATACGCAGTATTTT. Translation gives CASRWWGGPTDTQYF.

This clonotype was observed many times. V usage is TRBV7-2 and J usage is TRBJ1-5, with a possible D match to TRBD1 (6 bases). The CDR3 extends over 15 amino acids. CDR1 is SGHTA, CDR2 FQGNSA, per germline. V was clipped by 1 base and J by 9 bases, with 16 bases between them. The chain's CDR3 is CASSLGGDRRGPQHF. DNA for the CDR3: TGTGCCAGCAGCTTAGGTGGAGACCGCAGGGGGCCCCAGCATTTT.

The CDR3 protein is CASSSGASGGNVLTF. Here the CDR3 DNA reads TGTGCCAGCAGCTCTGGGGCTAGCGGGGGGAACGTCCTGACTTTC. V and J are TRBV11-2 and TRBJ2-6; 11 nucleotides agree with TRBD2. J gave up 10 bases and V 4 bases, and 6 bases lay outside the gene matches. The germline gives CDR1 SGHAT, CDR2 FQNNGV. The CDR3 contains 15 residues.

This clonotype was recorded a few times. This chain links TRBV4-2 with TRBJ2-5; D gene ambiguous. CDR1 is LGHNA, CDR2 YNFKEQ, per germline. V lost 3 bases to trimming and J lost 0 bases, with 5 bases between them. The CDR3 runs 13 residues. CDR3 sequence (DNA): TGTGCCAGCAGCCACGGAAACCAAGAGACCCAGTACTTC. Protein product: CASSHGNQETQYF.

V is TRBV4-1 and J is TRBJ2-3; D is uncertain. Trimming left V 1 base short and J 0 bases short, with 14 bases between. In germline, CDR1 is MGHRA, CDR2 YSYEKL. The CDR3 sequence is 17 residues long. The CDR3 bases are TGCGCCAGCAGCCAAGCGCGTCGGCCCCTTAGCACAGATACGCAGTATTTT. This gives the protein CASSQARRPLSTDTQYF.

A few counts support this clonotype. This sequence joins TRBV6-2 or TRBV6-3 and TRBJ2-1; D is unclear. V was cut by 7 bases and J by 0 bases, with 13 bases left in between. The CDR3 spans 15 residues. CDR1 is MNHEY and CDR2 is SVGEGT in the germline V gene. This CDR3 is CASNRHASSYNEQFF. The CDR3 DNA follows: TGTGCCAGCAACCGACACGCGAGCTCCTACAATGAGCAGTTCTTC.

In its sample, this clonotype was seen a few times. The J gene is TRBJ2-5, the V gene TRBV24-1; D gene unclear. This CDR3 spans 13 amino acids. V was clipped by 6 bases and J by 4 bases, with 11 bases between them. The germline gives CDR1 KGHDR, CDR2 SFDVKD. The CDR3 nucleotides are TGTGCCACCAGTCAGGAAACGGGAGAGACCCAGTACTTC. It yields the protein CATSQETGETQYF.

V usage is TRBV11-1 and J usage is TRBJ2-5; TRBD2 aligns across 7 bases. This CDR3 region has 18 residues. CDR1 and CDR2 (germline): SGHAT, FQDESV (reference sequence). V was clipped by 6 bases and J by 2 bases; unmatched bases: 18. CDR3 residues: CASRIHPWGGGNQETQYF. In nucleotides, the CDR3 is TGTGCCAGCAGAATCCATCCCTGGGGCGGGGGAAATCAAGAGACCCAGTACTTC.

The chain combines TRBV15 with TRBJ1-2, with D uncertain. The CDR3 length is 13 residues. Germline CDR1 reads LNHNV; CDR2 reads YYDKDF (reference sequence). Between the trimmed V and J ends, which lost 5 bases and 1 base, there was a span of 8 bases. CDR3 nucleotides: TGTGCCACCAGCCCCCTGATTAACTATGGCTACACCTTC. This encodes CATSPLINYGYTF. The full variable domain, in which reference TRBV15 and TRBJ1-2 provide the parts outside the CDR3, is DAMVIQNPRYQVTQFGKPVTLSCSQTLNHNVMYWYQQKSSQAPKLLFHYYDKDFNNEADTPDNFQSRRPNTSFCFLDIRSPGLGDTAMYLCATSPLINYGYTFGSGTRLTVV.

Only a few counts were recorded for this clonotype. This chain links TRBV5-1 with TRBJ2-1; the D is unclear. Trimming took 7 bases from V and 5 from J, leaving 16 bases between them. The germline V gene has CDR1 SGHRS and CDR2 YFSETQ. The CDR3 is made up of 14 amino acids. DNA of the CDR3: TGCGCCAGCTTCCCCGAGCCATCCGACAATGAGCAGTTCTTC. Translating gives CASFPEPSDNEQFF.

CDR3 loop: CASSRLGSVTQYF. The DNA of the CDR3 is TGTGCCAGCAGCCGTTTAGGTTCAGTTACGCAGTATTTT. The J gene is TRBJ2-3, the V gene TRBV3-1; D unclear. CDR3 size: 13 residues. The germline V and J ends were trimmed by 4 bases and 8 bases, with 13 bases remaining between them. The germline V gene encodes CDR1 LGHDT and CDR2 YNNKEL (reference sequence).

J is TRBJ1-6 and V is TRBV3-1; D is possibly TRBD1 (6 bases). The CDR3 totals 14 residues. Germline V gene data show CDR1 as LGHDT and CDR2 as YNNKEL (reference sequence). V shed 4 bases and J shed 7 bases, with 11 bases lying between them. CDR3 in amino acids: CASSPRDKNSPLHF. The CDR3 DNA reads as TGTGCCAGCAGCCCCCGGGACAAGAATTCACCCCTCCACTTT.

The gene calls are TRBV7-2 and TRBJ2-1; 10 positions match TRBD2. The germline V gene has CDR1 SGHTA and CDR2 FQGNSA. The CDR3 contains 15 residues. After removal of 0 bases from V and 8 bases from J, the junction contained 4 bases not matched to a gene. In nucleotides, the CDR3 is TGTGCCAGCAGCTTAGCACAGACTAGCGGGTATGAGCAGTTCTTC. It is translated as CASSLAQTSGYEQFF.

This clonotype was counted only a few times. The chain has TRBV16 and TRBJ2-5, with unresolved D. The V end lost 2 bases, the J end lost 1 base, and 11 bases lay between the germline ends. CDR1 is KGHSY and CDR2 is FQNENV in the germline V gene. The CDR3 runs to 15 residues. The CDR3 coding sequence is TGTGCCAGCAGCCAAAACCTCGGGCTCCAAGAGACCCAGTACTTC. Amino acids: CASSQNLGLQETQYF.

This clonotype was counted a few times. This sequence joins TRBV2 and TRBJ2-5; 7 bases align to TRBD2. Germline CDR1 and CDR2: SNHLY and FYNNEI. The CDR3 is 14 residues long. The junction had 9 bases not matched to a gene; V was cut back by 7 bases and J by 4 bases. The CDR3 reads CASTTRGGVETQYF. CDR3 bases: TGTGCCAGCACCACGAGGGGAGGGGTAGAGACCCAGTACTTC.

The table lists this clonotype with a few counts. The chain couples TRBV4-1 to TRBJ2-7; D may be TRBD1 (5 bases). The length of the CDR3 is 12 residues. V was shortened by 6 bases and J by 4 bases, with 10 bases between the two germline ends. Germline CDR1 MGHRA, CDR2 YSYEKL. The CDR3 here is CASRGRSYEQYF. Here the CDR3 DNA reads TGCGCCAGCAGGGGGCGCAGTTACGAGCAGTACTTC.

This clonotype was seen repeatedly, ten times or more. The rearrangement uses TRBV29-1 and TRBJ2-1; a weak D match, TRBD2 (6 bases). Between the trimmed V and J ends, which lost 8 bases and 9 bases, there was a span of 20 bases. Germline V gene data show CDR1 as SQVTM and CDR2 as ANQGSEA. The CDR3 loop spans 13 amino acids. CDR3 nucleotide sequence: TGCAGCTGCGGGACGGGTCCAGGACTTGAGCAGTTCTTC. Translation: CSCGTGPGLEQFF.

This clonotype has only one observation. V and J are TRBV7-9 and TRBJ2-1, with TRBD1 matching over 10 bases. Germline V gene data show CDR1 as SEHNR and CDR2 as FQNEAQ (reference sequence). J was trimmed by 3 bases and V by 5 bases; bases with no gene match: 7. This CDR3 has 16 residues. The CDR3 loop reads CASSGTGVWGYNEQFF. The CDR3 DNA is TGTGCCAGCAGCGGGACAGGGGTCTGGGGCTACAATGAGCAGTTCTTC.

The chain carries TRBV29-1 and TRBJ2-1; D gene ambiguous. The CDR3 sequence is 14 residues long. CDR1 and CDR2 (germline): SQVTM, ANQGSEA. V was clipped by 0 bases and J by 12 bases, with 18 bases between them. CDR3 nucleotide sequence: TGCAGCGTTGAAGAAACTTCCGGTGGGGTCCGGCAGTTCTTC. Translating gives CSVEETSGGVRQFF.